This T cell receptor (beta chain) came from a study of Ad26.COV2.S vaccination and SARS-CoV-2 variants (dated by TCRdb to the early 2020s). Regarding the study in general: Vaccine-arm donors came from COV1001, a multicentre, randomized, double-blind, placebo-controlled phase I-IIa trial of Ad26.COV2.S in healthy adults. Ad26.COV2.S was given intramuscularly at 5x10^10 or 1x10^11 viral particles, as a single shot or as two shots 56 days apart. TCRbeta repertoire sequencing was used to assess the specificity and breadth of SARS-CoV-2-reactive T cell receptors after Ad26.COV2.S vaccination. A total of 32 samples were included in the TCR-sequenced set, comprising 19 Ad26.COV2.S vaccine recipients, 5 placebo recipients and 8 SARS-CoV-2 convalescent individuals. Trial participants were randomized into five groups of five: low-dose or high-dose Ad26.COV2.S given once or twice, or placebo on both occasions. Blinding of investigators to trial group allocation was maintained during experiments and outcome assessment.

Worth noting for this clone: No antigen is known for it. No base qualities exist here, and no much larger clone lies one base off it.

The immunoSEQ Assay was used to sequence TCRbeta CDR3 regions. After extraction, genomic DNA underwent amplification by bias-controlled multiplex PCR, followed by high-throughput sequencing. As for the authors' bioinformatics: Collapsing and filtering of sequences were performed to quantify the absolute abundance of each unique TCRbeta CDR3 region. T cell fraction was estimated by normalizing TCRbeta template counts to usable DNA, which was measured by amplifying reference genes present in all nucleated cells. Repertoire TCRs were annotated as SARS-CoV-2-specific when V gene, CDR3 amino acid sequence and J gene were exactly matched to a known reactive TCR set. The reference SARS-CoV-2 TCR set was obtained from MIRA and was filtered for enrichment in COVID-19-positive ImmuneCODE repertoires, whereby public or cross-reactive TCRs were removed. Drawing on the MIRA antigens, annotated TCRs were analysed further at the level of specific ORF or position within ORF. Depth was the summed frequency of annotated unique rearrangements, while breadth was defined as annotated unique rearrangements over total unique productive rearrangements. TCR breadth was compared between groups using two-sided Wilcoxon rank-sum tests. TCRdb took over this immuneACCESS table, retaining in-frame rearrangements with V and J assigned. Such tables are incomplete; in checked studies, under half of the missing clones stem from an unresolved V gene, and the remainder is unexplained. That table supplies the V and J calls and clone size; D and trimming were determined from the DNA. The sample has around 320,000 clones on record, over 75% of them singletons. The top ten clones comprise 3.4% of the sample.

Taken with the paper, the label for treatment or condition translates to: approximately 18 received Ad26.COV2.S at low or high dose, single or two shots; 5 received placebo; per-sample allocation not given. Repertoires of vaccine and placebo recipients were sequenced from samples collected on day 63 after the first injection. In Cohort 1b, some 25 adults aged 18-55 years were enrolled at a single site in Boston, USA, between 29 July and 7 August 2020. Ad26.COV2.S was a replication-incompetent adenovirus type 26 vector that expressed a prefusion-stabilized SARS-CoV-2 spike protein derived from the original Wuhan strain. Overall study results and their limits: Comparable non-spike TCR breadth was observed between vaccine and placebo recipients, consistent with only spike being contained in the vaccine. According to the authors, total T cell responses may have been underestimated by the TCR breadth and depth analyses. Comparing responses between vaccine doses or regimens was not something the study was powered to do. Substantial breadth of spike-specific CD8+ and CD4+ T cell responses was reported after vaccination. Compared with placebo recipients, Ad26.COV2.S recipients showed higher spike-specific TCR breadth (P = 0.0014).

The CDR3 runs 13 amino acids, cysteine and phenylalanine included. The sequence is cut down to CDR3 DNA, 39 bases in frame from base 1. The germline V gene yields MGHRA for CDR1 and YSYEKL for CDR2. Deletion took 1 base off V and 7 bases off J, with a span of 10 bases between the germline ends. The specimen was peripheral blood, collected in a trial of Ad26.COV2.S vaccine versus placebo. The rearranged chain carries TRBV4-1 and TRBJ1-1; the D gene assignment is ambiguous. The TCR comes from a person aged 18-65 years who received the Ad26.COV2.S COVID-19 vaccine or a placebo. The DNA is TGCGCCAGCAGCCAAGGAGGCGCCGGTGAAGCTTTCTTT. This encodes CASSQGGAGEAFF.